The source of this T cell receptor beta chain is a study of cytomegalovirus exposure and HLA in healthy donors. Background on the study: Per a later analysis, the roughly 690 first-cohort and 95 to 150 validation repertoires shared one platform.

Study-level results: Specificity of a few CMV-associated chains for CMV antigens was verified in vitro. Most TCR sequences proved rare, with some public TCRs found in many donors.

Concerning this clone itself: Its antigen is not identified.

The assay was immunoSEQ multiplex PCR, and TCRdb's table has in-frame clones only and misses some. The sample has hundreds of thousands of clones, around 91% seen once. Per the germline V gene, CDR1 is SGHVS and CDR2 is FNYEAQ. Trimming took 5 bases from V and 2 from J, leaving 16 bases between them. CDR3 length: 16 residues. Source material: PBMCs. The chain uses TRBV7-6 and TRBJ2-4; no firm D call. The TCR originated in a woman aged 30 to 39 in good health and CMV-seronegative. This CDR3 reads CASSPNLSGTKNIQYF. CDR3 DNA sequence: TGTGCCAGCAGCCCCAATCTGTCTGGGACCAAAAACATTCAGTACTTC.